The sequence of this T cell receptor beta chain was determined in a study of shared clonotypes between healthy human individuals. Study results and limitations: Researchers sampled blood only, noting tissue repertoires likely differ.

On this clone: The antigen is unknown.

The study ran the assay at deep level. Profiling relied on immunoSEQ multiplex PCR, and the TCRdb table lists in-frame clones only, not all of them. Found here are millions of clones, approximately 93% of them singletons; the top ten hold about 0.37%. Sequencing was performed on naive CD4+ T cells from PBMCs. The subset denotes: CD45RA+ positively selected. This receptor was identified in a man aged 18 to 29 in good health. Some clones in this sample may be carry-over from other donors' samples.

The CDR3, as DNA: TGTGCCAGCTCACCCCCGGGGAGCGGGCGGATTCTCAACACTGAAGCTTTCTTT. It specifies CASSPPGSGRILNTEAFF. V usage is TRBV18 and J usage is TRBJ1-1; D remains unclear. The germline V gene encodes CDR1 KGHSH and CDR2 LQKENI. V lost 3 bases, J lost 2 bases, and 22 bases lay in between. The CDR3 sequence is 18 residues long.